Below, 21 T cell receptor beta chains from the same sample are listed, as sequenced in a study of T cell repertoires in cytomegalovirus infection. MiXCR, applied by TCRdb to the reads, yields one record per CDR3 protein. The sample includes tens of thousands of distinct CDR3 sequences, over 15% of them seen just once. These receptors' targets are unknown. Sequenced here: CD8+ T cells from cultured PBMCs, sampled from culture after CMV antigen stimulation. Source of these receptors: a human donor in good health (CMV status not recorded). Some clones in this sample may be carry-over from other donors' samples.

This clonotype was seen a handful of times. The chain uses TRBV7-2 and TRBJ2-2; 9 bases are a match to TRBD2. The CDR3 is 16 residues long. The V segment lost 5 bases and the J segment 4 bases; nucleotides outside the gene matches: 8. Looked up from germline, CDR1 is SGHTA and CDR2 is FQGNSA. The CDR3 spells CASSPIAGGRTGELFF. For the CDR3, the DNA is TGTGCCAGCAGCCCCATTGCGGGAGGGCGCACCGGGGAGCTGTTTTTT. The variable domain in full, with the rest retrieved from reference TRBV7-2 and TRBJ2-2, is GAGVSQSPSNKVTEKGKDVELRCDPISGHTALYWYRQSLGQGLEFLIYFQGNSAPDKSGLPSDRFSAERTGGSVSTLTIQRTQQEDSAVYLCASSPIAGGRTGELFFGEGSRLTVL.

The DNA of the CDR3 is TGCGCCAGCAGCCAAGAGGTCGGGACAGCAAAATACTATGGCTACACCTTC. Encoded protein: CASSQEVGTAKYYGYTF. This chain links TRBV4-1 with TRBJ1-2; 7 nucleotides align to TRBD1. Germline assignment: CDR1 MGHRA and CDR2 YSYEKL. Trimming at V came to 0 bases and at J to 3 bases, leaving 10 bases not matched to a gene. CDR3 length: 17 residues.

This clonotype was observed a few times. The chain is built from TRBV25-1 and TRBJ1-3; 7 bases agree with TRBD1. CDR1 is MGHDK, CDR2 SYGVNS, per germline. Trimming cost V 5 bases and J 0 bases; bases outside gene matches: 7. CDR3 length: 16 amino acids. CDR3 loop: CASSIRGGSSGNTIYF. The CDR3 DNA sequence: TGTGCCAGCAGTATCAGGGGGGGGAGCTCTGGAAACACCATATATTTT.

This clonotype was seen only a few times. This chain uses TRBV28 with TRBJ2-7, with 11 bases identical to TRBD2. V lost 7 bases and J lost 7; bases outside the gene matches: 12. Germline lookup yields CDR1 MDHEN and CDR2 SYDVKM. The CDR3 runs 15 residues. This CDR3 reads CASTITSGRRGEQYF. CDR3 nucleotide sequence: TGTGCCAGCACCATAACTAGCGGGAGAAGGGGAGAGCAGTACTTC.

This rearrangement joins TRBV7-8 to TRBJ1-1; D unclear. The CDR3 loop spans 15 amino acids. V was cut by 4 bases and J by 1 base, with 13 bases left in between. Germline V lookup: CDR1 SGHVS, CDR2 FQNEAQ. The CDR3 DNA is TGTGCCAGCAGCTATGTGACACGAGGGAACACTGAAGCTTTCTTT. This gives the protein CASSYVTRGNTEAFF. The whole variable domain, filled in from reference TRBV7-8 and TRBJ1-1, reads GAGVSQSPRYKVAKRGQDVALRCDPISGHVSLFWYQQALGQGPEFLTYFQNEAQLDKSGLPSDRFFAERPEGSVSTLKIQRTQQEDSAVYLCASSYVTRGNTEAFFGQGTRLTVV.

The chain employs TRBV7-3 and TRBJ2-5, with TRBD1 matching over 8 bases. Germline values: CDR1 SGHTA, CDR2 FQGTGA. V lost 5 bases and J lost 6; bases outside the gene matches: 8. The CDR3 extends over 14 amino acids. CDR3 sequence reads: CASSNLQGAKTQYF. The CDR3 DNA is TGTGCCAGCAGCAACCTCCAGGGGGCGAAGACCCAGTACTTC.

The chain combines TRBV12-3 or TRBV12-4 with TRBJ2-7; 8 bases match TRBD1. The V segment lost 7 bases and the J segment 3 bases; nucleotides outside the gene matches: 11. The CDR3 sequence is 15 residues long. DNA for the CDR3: TGTGCCAGCACCCCAAAAGACAGGGGTGGCTACGAGCAGTACTTC. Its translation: CASTPKDRGGYEQYF.

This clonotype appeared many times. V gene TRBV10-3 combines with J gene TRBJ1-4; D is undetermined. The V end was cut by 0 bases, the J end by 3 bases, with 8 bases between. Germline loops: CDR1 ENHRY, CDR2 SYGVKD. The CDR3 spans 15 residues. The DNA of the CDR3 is TGTGCCATCAGTGAGTCACAGTTACCTAATGAAAAACTGTTTTTT. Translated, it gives CAISESQLPNEKLFF.

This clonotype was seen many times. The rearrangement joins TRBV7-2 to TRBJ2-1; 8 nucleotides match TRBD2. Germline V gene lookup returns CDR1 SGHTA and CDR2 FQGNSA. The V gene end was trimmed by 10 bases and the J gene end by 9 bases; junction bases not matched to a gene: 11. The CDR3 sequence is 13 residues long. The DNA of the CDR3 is TGTGCCAAACTGGGACTAGAGTTACGTGAGCAGTTCTTC. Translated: CAKLGLELREQFF.

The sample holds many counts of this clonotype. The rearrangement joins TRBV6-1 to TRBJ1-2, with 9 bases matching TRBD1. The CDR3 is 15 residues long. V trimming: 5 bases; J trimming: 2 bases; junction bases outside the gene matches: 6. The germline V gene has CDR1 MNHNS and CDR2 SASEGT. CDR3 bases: TGTGCCAGCAGTTGGGGACAGGGACGAAACTATGGCTACACCTTC. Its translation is CASSWGQGRNYGYTF.

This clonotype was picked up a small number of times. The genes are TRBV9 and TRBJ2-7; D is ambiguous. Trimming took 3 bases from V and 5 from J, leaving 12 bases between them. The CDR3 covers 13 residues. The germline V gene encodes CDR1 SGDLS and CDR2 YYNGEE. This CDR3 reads CASSGGPQHEQYF. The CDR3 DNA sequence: TGTGCCAGCAGCGGGGGTCCTCAGCACGAGCAGTACTTC.

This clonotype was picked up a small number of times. CDR3 DNA: TGCAGTGCTAGGCGGGACAGGGCATCGGATGGCTACACCTTC. Its translation is CSARRDRASDGYTF. The chain uses TRBV20-1 and TRBJ1-2; 9 positions agree with TRBD1. Germline values: CDR1 DFQATT, CDR2 SNEGSKA (reference sequence). This CDR3 has 14 residues. V dropped 3 bases and J dropped 6; count of bases not matched to a gene: 8.

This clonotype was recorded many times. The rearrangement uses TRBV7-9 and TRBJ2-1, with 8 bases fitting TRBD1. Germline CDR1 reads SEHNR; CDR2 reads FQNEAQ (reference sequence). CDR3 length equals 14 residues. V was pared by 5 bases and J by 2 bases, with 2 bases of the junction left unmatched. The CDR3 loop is CASSQGATYNEQFF. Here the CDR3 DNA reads TGTGCCAGCAGCCAGGGGGCAACCTACAATGAGCAGTTCTTC. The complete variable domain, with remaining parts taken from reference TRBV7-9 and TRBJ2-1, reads DTGVSQNPRHKITKRGQNVTFRCDPISEHNRLYWYRQTLGQGPEFLTYFQNEAQLEKSRLLSDRFSAERPKGSFSTLEIQRTEQGDSAMYLCASSQGATYNEQFFGPGTRLTVL.

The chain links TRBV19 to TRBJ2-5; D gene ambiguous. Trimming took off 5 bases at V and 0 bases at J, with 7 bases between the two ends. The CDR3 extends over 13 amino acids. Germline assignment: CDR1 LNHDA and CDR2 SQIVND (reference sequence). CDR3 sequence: CASSRAYQETQYF. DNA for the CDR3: TGTGCCAGTAGTCGAGCCTACCAAGAGACCCAGTACTTC. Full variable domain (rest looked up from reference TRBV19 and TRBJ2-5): DGGITQSPKYLFRKEGQNVTLSCEQNLNHDAMYWYRQDPGQGLRLIYYSQIVNDFQKGDIAEGYSVSREKKESFPLTVTSAQKNPTAFYLCASSRAYQETQYFGPGTRLLVL.

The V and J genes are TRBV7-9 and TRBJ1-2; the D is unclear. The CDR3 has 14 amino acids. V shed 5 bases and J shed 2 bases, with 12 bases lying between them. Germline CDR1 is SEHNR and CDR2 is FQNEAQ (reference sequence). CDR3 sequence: CASSAFPENYGYTF. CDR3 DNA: TGTGCCAGCAGCGCTTTCCCAGAAAACTATGGCTACACCTTC.

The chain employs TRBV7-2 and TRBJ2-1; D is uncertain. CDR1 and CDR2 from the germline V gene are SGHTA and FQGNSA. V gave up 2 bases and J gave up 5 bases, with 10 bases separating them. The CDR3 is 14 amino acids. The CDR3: CASSLNAPNNEQFF. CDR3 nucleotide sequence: TGTGCCAGCAGCTTAAACGCCCCGAACAATGAGCAGTTCTTC. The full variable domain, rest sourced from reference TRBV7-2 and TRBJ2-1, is GAGVSQSPSNKVTEKGKDVELRCDPISGHTALYWYRQSLGQGLEFLIYFQGNSAPDKSGLPSDRFSAERTGGSVSTLTIQRTQQEDSAVYLCASSLNAPNNEQFFGPGTRLTVL.

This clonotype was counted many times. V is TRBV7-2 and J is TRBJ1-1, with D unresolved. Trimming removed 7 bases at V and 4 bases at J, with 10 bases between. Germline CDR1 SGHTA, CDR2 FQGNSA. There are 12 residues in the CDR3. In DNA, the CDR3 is TGTGCCAGCATCTCCTGGGGCACTGAAGCTTTCTTT. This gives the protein CASISWGTEAFF.

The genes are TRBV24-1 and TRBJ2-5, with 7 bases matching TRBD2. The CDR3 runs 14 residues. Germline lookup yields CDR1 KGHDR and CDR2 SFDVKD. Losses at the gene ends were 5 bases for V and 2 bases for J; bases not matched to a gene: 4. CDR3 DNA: TGTGCCACCAGTGGCAGAGCGGGGCAAGAGACCCAGTACTTC. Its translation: CATSGRAGQETQYF.

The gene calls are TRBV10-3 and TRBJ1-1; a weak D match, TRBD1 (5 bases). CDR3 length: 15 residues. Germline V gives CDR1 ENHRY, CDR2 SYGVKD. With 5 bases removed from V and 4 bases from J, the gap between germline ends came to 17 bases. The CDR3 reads CAISKSGEGTTEAFF. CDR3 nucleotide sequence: TGTGCCATCAGTAAGAGTGGAGAGGGGACCACTGAAGCTTTCTTT.

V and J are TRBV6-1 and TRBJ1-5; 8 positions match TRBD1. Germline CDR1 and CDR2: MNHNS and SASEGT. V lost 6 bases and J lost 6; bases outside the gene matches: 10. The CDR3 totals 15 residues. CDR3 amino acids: CASSLQDRDAQPQHF. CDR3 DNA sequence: TGTGCCAGCAGCCTTCAGGACAGGGATGCTCAGCCCCAGCATTTT.

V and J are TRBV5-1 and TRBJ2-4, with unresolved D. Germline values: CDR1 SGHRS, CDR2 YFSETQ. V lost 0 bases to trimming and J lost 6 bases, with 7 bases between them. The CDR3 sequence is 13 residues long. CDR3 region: CASSLGPSNIQYF. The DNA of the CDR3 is TGCGCCAGCAGCTTGGGACCCTCAAACATTCAGTACTTC.